A selection of T cell receptor beta chains follows, all from one sample in a study of identical twins. Using its own MiXCR run on the 5' RACE reads, TCRdb lists one record per CDR3 protein. Among some 500,000 distinct CDR3 sequences, 20% to 25% were seen once, and the ten largest hold 0.8% to 1%. The same data also contributed to another study, on T cells expressing NK-cell markers.

Material: CD4+ T cells sorted from blood. The receptors here all came from a woman under 30 in good health. Both conserved end residues are part of each CDR3. D genes are given only for firm matches. Where a row states a size, it is once, few, many or the class of an expanded clone; other rows omit it.

cdr3_nt,cdr3_aa,v_call,j_call,d_call,clone_size
TGCAGTGCTAGCCCGACAGGGACAAGCTCCTACGAGCAGTACTTC,CSASPTGTSSYEQYF,TRBV20-1,TRBJ2-7,TRBD1,NA
TGTGCCACCAGCAGAGTTTTAGCGGGACCCGGGGAGAATGAGCAGTTCTTC,CATSRVLAGPGENEQFF,TRBV15,TRBJ2-1,TRBD2,few
TGTGCCAGCAGCTTACGGTCCTCCGACGAGCAGTACTTC,CASSLRSSDEQYF,TRBV7-2,TRBJ2-7,NA,few
TGTGCCAGCAGCCCTGTCGGTGGCGGCTACACCTTC,CASSPVGGGYTF,TRBV7-9,TRBJ1-2,NA,NA
TGTGCCAGCAGCGCCCGGCCGGGACAGGGCATCGACGAGCAGTACTTC,CASSARPGQGIDEQYF,TRBV9,TRBJ2-7,TRBD1,NA
TGTGCCACCAGCAGAGAGAGACAGGGGTCCTACGAGCAGTACTTC,CATSRERQGSYEQYF,TRBV15,TRBJ2-7,TRBD1,NA
TGTGCCAGCAGTGATAGTCAGCTCTATGGCTACACCTTC,CASSDSQLYGYTF,TRBV25-1,TRBJ1-2,NA,few
TGCAGTGCTAGAGATTCCCGAAGGGGGGAGCAGTTCTTC,CSARDSRRGEQFF,TRBV20-1,TRBJ2-1,NA,NA
TGCGCCAGCAGCTTTACAGATGGTGAGCAGTTCTTC,CASSFTDGEQFF,TRBV5-1,TRBJ2-1,NA,NA
TGTGCCAGCAGTTACGGCCTAGCGGGGGGGTTTTACGAGCAGTACTTC,CASSYGLAGGFYEQYF,TRBV6-5,TRBJ2-7,TRBD2,NA
TGTGCCAGCGTGGCGCGAGCGGGGGCCACAGATACGCAGTATTTT,CASVARAGATDTQYF,TRBV2,TRBJ2-3,TRBD2,many